The T cell receptor beta chain described here comes from a study of blood T cell repertoires in COVID-19. The CDR3 extends over 12 amino acids. The germline gives CDR1 LGHDT, CDR2 YNNKEL (reference sequence). V lost 0 bases and J lost 9, with 8 bases in between. A case of COVID-19 had been met by exposed participants within 2 weeks before study entry. Generated by immunoSEQ multiplex PCR, the TCRdb table keeps only in-frame clones and is missing some. The sample holds around 400,000 clones, about 89% seen once. This sequence originates from a woman in her forties who had been exposed to COVID-19. The sample was PBMCs or T cells enriched from blood (not recorded which). The chain uses TRBV3-1 (or the pseudogene TRBV3-2) and TRBJ1-2; TRBD1 might be the D (6 bases). The CDR3 DNA is TGTGCCAGCAGCCAAGAGGACAGAAGCTACACCTTC. Amino acid sequence: CASSQEDRSYTF.